Presented here are 8 T cell receptor beta chains from one specimen sequenced in a study of T-cell memory formation after mild COVID-19. MiXCR, run by TCRdb on the 5' RACE reads, gives a single entry per CDR3 protein. The data hold 85,000 to 120,000 distinct CDR3 sequences, with over 10% observed a single time. Sequencing was done on a sample of PBMCs or a T cell subset sorted from them (not recorded which). The receptors here all came from an adult woman who had mild COVID-19 (a few samples of this study predate the infection). Cell type and time point are not known.

In its sample, this clonotype was seen a few times. The rearrangement links TRBV4-1 to TRBJ2-1, with 7 bases that match TRBD1. The CDR3 has 18 amino acids. The germline gives CDR1 MGHRA, CDR2 YSYEKL. V was pared by 0 bases and J by 1 base, with 9 bases of the junction left unmatched. CDR3 residues: CASSQDTVGTASYNEQFF. For the CDR3, the DNA is TGCGCCAGCAGCCAAGATACGGTAGGGACAGCTTCCTACAATGAGCAGTTCTTC.

This clonotype was seen many times. The chain couples TRBV5-1 to TRBJ2-7, with D unresolved. The CDR3 covers 16 residues. Germline values: CDR1 SGHRS, CDR2 YFSETQ. The V end lost 4 bases, the J end lost 4 bases, and 21 bases lay between the germline ends. CDR3 bases: TGCGCCAGCAGCCCTTTGGGTTTTTTGGGATCTTACGAGCAGTACTTC. Its translation is CASSPLGFLGSYEQYF.

This clonotype has just a few counts. V and J are TRBV6-5 and TRBJ2-7, with D maybe TRBD2 (6 bases). CDR3 length: 13 residues. Germline V gene lookup returns CDR1 MNHEY and CDR2 SVGAGI. The V end was cut by 5 bases, the J end by 5 bases, with 13 bases between. The CDR3 coding sequence is TGTGCCAGCAGTGCGCATAGGAGGGACGAGCAGTACTTC. As protein: CASSAHRRDEQYF.

This clonotype was counted ten times or more. The chain couples TRBV6-5 to TRBJ2-5; D is possibly TRBD2 (6 bases). Trimming stripped 2 bases from V and 5 bases from J, with 18 bases between. The CDR3 extends over 16 amino acids. CDR1 is MNHEY and CDR2 is SVGAGI in the germline V gene. The CDR3 loop reads CASSYGSGLGDETQYF. The CDR3 DNA sequence: TGTGCCAGCAGTTACGGTTCGGGACTGGGGGATGAGACCCAGTACTTC.

This clonotype was recorded a few times. This sequence joins TRBV30 and TRBJ2-5; D is possibly TRBD1 (6 bases). Germline values: CDR1 GTSNPN, CDR2 SVGIG (reference sequence). The V end was cut by 0 bases, the J end by 5 bases, with 7 bases between. The length of the CDR3 is 12 residues. CDR3 in DNA: TGTGCCTGGAGTGTACAGGGCGAGACCCAGTACTTC. It yields the protein CAWSVQGETQYF.

The chain couples TRBV4-3 to TRBJ1-2, with D hard to call. This CDR3 contains 15 residues. Germline assignment: CDR1 LGHNA and CDR2 YSLEER. Trimming pared 0 bases from V and 3 bases from J, leaving 11 bases between. This CDR3 reads CASSQDPGPYYGYTF. Written as DNA, the CDR3 is TGCGCCAGCAGCCAAGATCCCGGACCTTACTATGGCTACACCTTC.

The J gene is TRBJ2-1, the V gene TRBV6-5; D is possibly TRBD2 (6 bases). Trimming shortened V by 7 bases and J by 7 bases, and 17 bases separated the two germline ends. This CDR3 is 14 amino acids long. Germline V gives CDR1 MNHEY, CDR2 SVGAGI. Written as DNA, the CDR3 is TGTGCCAGCACCGGAGGTGGAGGGTATAATGAGCAGTTCTTC. Encoded protein: CASTGGGGYNEQFF.

The V and J genes are TRBV20-1 and TRBJ1-1; D uncertain. The CDR3 runs to 15 residues. V was trimmed by 0 bases and J by 3 bases, leaving 14 bases between them. The germline CDR1 and CDR2 sequences are DFQATT and SNEGSKA (reference sequence). CDR3: CSARDRGRWDTEAFF. The CDR3 DNA sequence: TGCAGTGCTAGAGATAGAGGACGTTGGGACACTGAAGCTTTCTTT.